This T cell receptor (beta chain) was captured in a study of metastatic and nonmetastatic thyroid tumors. In germline, CDR1 is DFQATT, CDR2 SNEGSKA (reference sequence). The CDR3 length is 14 residues. V dropped 2 bases and J dropped 1 base, with 9 bases sitting between them. Treatment of any kind had been given to no patient before thyroid surgery. As handled by the study authors: CDR3 differences across clinicopathological groups were used to build a distant-metastasis classifier for papillary thyroid cancer. MiXCR reprocessed the PCR reads for TCRdb. These V and J calls rely on TCRdb rather than the paper's analysis. The table includes tens of thousands of clones, 20% detected once.

Material: adjacent normal tissue. This chain joins TRBV20-1 and TRBJ2-1; D ambiguous. This clonotype was sampled from a female donor with papillary thyroid cancer or a benign thyroid nodule (not recorded which). Some clones in this sample may be carry-over from other donors' samples. CDR3 sequence: CSARRLDSYNEQFF. CDR3 in DNA: TGCAGTGCTAGAAGGCTAGATTCCTACAATGAGCAGTTCTTC.